This T cell receptor (beta chain) came from a study of cytomegalovirus exposure and HLA in healthy donors. Notes on the study in general: The study labeled roughly 160 TCR beta chains cytomegalovirus-associated.

The PCR was carried out with 60 Vbeta primers and 13 Jbeta primers. Authors' methods: Later analysis identified around 85 million unique TCR beta chains, about 12 million shared. Repertoires were generated with immunoSEQ multiplex PCR, while TCRdb's copy carries only in-frame clones and drops some. D and trimming were read from the DNA, whereas the V and J calls and clone size are those reported in that table. This repertoire comprises fewer than 100,000 clones; its ten largest clones make up 3.8%. A note on this clone: No antigen is known for it.

The V gene lost 2 bases and the J gene lost 4 bases, with 6 bases spanning the gap. This CDR3 is 13 amino acids long. Germline CDR1 reads MDHEN; CDR2 reads SYDVKM. This receptor was identified in a man between 18 and 35 years old in good health and CMV-seropositive. The chain recombines TRBV28 with TRBJ1-3; no clear D. The sequenced sample consisted of PBMCs. In DNA, the CDR3 is TGTGCCAGCAGTTTAGGAGCGGGAAACACCATATATTTT. The encoded protein is CASSLGAGNTIYF.